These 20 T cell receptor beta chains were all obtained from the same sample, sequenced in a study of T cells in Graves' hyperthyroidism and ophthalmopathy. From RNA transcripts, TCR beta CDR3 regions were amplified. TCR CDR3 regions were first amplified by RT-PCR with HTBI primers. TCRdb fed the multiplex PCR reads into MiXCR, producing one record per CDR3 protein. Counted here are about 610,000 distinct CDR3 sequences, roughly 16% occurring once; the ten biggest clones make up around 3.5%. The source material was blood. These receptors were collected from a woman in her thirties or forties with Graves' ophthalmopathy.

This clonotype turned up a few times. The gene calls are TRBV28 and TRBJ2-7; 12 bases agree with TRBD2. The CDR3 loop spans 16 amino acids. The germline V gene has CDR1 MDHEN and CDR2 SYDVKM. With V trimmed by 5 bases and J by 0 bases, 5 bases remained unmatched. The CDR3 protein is CASSPRLAGASYEQYF. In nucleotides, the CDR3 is TGTGCCAGCAGTCCGAGACTAGCGGGGGCCTCCTACGAGCAGTACTTC.

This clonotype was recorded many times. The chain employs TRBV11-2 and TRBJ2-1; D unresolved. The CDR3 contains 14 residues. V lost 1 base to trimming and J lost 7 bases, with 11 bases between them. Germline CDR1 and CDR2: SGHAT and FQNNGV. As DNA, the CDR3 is TGTGCCAGCAGCTTAGGCCAGTGGTGGAATGAGCAGTTCTTC. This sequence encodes CASSLGQWWNEQFF.

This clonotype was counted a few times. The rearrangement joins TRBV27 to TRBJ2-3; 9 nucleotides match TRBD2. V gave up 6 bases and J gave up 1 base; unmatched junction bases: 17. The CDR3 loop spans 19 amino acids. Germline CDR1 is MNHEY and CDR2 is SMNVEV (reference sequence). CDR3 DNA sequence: TGTGCCAGCAGCAGCGCTCGGGGCGGGGGGGTTGCGGGCACAGATACGCAGTATTTT. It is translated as CASSSARGGGVAGTDTQYF.

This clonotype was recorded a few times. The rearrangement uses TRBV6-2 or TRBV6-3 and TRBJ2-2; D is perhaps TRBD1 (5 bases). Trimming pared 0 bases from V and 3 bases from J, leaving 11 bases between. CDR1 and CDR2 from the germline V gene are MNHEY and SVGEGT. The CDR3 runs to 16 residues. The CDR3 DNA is TGTGCCAGCAGTTACTCGCCAGGGTGGTACACCGGGGAGCTGTTTTTT. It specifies CASSYSPGWYTGELFF.

DNA of the CDR3: TGTGCCAGCAGCTTAAGTGGGACACCAGCCTACAATGAGCAGTTCTTC. This sequence encodes CASSLSGTPAYNEQFF. This chain links TRBV5-6 with TRBJ2-1; a weak D match, TRBD1 (6 bases). This CDR3 region has 16 residues. Germline loops: CDR1 SGHDT, CDR2 YYEEEE. Trimming shortened V by 2 bases and J by 2 bases, and 14 bases separated the two germline ends.

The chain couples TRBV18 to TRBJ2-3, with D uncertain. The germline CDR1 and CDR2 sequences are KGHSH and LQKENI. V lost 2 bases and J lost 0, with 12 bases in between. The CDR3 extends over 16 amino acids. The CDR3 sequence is CASSPKVATSTDTQYF. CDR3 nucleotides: TGTGCCAGCTCACCAAAGGTAGCAACTAGCACAGATACGCAGTATTTT. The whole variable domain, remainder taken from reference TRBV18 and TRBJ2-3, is NAGVMQNPRHLVRRRGQEARLRCSPMKGHSHVYWYRQLPEEGLKFMVYLQKENIIDESGMPKERFSAEFPKEGPSILRIQQVVRGDSAAYFCASSPKVATSTDTQYFGPGTRLTVL.

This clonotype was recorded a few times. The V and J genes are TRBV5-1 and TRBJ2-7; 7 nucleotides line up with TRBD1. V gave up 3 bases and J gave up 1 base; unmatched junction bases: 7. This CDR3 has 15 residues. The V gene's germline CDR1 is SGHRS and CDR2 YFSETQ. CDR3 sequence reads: CASSSLGGGSYEQYF. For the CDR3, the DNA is TGCGCCAGCAGCTCCCTAGGGGGCGGGTCCTACGAGCAGTACTTC.

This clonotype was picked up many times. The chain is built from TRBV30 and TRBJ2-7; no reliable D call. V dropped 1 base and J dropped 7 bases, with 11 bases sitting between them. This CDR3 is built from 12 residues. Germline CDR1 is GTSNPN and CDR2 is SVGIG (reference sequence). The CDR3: CAWSAYLGEQYF. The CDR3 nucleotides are TGTGCCTGGAGTGCCTATCTTGGGGAGCAGTACTTC.

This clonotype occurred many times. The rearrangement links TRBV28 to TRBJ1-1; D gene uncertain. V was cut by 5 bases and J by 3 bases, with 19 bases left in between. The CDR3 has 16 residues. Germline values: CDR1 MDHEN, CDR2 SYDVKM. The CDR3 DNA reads TGTGCCAGCAGTCATGACACCCCTCAGAGCGACACTGAAGCTTTCTTT. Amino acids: CASSHDTPQSDTEAFF. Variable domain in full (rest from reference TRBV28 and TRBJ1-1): DVKVTQSSRYLVKRTGEKVFLECVQDMDHENMFWYRQDPGLGLRLIYFSYDVKMKEKGDIPEGYSVSREKKERFSLILESASTNQTSMYLCASSHDTPQSDTEAFFGQGTRLTVV.

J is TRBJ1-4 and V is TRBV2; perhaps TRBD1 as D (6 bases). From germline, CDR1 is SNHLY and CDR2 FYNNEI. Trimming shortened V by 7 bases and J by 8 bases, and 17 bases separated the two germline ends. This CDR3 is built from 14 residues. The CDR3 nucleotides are TGTGCCAGCACCCCCCGGACAGTTGGGGAAAAACTGTTTTTT. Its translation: CASTPRTVGEKLFF.

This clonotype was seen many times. CDR3 in amino acids: CASSSTGGFTEAFF. CDR3 DNA: TGTGCCAGCAGTTCTACAGGGGGCTTCACTGAAGCTTTCTTT. This chain joins TRBV6-2 or TRBV6-3 and TRBJ1-1, with 9 nucleotides matching TRBD1. This CDR3 comprises 14 residues. V shed 4 bases and J 4 bases; nucleotides not matched to a gene: 4. The V gene's germline CDR1 is MNHEY and CDR2 SVGEGT.

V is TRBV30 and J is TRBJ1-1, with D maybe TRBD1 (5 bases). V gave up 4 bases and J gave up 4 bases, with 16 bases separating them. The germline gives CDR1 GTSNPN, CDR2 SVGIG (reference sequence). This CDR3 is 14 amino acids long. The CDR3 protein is CAWIGRALSTEAFF. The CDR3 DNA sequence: TGTGCCTGGATTGGCAGGGCTTTGAGCACTGAAGCTTTCTTT.

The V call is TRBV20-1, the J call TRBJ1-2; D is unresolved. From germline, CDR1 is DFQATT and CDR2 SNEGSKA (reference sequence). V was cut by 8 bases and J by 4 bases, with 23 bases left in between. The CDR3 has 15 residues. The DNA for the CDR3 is TGCAGTACGCTGGCCCTGCAGGAGTCTACCTATGGCTACACCTTC. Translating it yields CSTLALQESTYGYTF.

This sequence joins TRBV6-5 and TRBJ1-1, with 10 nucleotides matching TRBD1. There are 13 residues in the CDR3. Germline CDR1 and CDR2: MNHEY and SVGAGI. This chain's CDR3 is CVSLGQGSTEAFF. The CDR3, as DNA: TGTGTCTCCTTGGGACAGGGGAGCACTGAAGCTTTCTTT.

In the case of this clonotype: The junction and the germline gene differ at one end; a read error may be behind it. The CDR3 loop reads CASSLSLDTGELLF. The CDR3 DNA reads TGTGCCAGCAGTTTATCCCTGGACACCGGGGAGCTGCTTTTT. This chain connects TRBV27 to TRBJ2-2; D may match TRBD1 or TRBD2 (5 bases each). The CDR3 runs to 14 residues. Germline loops: CDR1 MNHEY, CDR2 SMNVEV (reference sequence).

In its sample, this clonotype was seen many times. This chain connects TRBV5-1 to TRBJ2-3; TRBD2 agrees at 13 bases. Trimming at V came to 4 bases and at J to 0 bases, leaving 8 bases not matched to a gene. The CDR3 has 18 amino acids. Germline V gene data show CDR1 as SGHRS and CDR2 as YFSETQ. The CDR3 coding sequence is TGCGCCAGCAGCCCGCGTGGGACTAGCGGGATTAGCACAGATACGCAGTATTTT. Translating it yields CASSPRGTSGISTDTQYF. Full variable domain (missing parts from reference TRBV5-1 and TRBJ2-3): KAGVTQTPRYLIKTRGQQVTLSCSPISGHRSVSWYQQTPGQGLQFLFEYFSETQRNKGNFPGRFSGRQFSNSRSEMNVSTLELGDSALYLCASSPRGTSGISTDTQYFGPGTRLTVL.

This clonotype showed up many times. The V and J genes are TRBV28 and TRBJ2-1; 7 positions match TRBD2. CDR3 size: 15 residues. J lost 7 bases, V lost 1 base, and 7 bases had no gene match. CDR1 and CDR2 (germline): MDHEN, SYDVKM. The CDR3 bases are TGTGCCAGCAGTTTATTTGGACTAGAATTAAATGAGCAGTTCTTC. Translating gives CASSLFGLELNEQFF.

CDR3 region: CASASTGTDLQETQYF. CDR3 nucleotides: TGTGCCAGCGCGTCAACGGGGACAGACCTTCAAGAGACCCAGTACTTC. The V call is TRBV28, the J call TRBJ2-5; 7 bases are a match to TRBD1. V trimming: 8 bases; J trimming: 2 bases; junction bases outside the gene matches: 14. CDR1 and CDR2 (germline): MDHEN, SYDVKM. This CDR3 contains 16 residues.

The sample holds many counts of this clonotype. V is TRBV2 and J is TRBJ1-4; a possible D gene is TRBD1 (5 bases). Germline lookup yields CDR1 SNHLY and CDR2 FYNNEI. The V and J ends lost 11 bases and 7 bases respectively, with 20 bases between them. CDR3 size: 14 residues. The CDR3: CAGKRGRTGEKLFF. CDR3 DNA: TGTGCCGGGAAAAGGGGCCGCACGGGTGAAAAACTGTTTTTT.

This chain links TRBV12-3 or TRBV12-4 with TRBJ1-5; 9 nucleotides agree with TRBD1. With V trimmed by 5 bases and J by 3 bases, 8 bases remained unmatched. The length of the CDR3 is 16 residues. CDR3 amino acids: CASSPQGTGYNQPQHF. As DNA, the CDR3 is TGTGCCAGCAGTCCCCAAGGGACAGGGTACAATCAGCCCCAGCATTTT.